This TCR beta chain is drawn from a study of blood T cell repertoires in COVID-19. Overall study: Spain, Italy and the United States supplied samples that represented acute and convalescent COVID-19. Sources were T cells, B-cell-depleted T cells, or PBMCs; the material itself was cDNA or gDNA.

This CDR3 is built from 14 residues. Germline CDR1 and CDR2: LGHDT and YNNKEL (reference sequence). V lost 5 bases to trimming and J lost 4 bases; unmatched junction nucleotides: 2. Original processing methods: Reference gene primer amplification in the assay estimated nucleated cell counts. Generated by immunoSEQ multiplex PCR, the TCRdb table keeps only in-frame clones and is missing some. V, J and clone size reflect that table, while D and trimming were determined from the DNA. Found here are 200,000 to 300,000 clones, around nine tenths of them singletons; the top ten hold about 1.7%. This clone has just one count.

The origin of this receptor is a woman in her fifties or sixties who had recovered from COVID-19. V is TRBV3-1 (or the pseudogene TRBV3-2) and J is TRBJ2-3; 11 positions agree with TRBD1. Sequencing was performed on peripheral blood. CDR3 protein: CASSWTGGPDTQYF. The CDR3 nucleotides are TGTGCCAGCAGCTGGACAGGGGGCCCAGATACGCAGTATTTT.